This passage covers 14 T cell receptor beta chains from one sample sequenced in a study of identical twins. Using its own MiXCR run on the 5' RACE reads, TCRdb lists one record per CDR3 protein. The sample lists 500,000 to 700,000 distinct CDR3 sequences, about 7% seen once, with 1.6% in the top ten. The same sample was also studied in work on yellow fever vaccine responses in identical twins.

Material for sequencing was PBMCs. These receptors all come from a woman younger than 35 in good health.

This clonotype was found many times. The chain uses TRBV9 and TRBJ1-1; no firm D call. CDR1 SGDLS and CDR2 YYNGEE come from the germline V gene. The CDR3 has 14 amino acids. Trimming cost V 4 bases and J 5 bases, with 15 bases left between them. CDR3 residues: CASSQGPSGTEAFF. The CDR3 DNA reads TGTGCCAGCAGCCAAGGACCGTCTGGGACTGAAGCTTTCTTT.

The chain couples TRBV5-5 to TRBJ1-4, with D perhaps matching TRBD1 (5 bases). Per the germline V gene, CDR1 is SGHKS and CDR2 is YYEKEE (reference sequence). The V end was cut by 1 base, the J end by 2 bases, with 9 bases between. This CDR3 is 15 amino acids long. The CDR3: CASSLIAGTNEKLFF. For the CDR3, the DNA is TGTGCCAGCAGCTTGATCGCAGGGACTAATGAAAAACTGTTTTTT.

This chain links TRBV20-1 with TRBJ2-2, with D hard to call. The CDR3 contains 12 residues. Trimming pared 3 bases from V and 8 bases from J, leaving 10 bases between. CDR1 DFQATT and CDR2 SNEGSKA come from the germline V gene (reference sequence). The CDR3 DNA reads as TGCAGTGCTAGTAGACCGGAGGGGGAGCTGTTTTTT. Protein sequence: CSASRPEGELFF.

This clonotype has a count of ten or more. The chain recombines TRBV4-2 with TRBJ1-4; D gene unclear. Germline CDR1 reads LGHNA; CDR2 reads YNFKEQ. The CDR3 loop spans 14 amino acids. The V end lost 0 bases, the J end lost 7 bases, and 9 bases lay between the germline ends. The CDR3 protein is CASSQEKAFEKLFF. As DNA, the CDR3 is TGTGCCAGCAGCCAAGAAAAGGCATTTGAAAAACTGTTTTTT.

This chain connects TRBV2 to TRBJ1-1, with D perhaps TRBD1 (6 bases). Germline CDR1 and CDR2: SNHLY and FYNNEI. CDR3 length: 12 residues. V was clipped by 10 bases and J by 2 bases, with 11 bases between them. CDR3 loop: CATRGSNTEAFF. DNA of the CDR3: TGTGCCACCAGGGGCTCAAACACTGAAGCTTTCTTT.

The table lists this clonotype with many counts. This rearrangement joins TRBV20-1 to TRBJ2-3; D could derive from TRBD1 or TRBD2 (5 bases each). The V gene's germline CDR1 is DFQATT and CDR2 SNEGSKA (reference sequence). The germline V and J ends were trimmed by 5 bases and 5 bases, with 20 bases remaining between them. This CDR3 has 15 amino acids. The CDR3 loop reads CSAPGRTKVGDTQYF. In nucleotides, the CDR3 is TGCAGTGCTCCGGGACGTACAAAAGTTGGAGATACGCAGTATTTT.

The chain uses TRBV12-3 or TRBV12-4 and TRBJ2-1; 11 bases are a match to TRBD2. The V segment lost 7 bases and the J segment 2 bases; nucleotides outside the gene matches: 4. The CDR3 extends over 15 amino acids. The CDR3 here is CASTPTSGAYNEQFF. CDR3 bases: TGTGCCAGCACCCCGACTAGCGGGGCCTACAATGAGCAGTTCTTC.

This clonotype was counted many times. An end of the junction differs from the germline gene, which may be a read error. The chain links TRBV7-9 to TRBJ2-7; no firm D call. This CDR3 region has 13 residues. In germline, CDR1 is SEHNR, CDR2 FQNEAQ (reference sequence). CDR3 in amino acids: CASSLGVSYEQYF. Here the CDR3 DNA reads TGCGCCAGCAGCTTGGGTGTGTCCTACGAGCAGTACTTC.

There are many counts of this clonotype. V gene TRBV28 combines with J gene TRBJ2-4; 10 bases match TRBD2. From germline, CDR1 is MDHEN and CDR2 SYDVKM. V was pared by 4 bases and J by 8 bases, with 8 bases of the junction left unmatched. The CDR3 is 15 residues long. The CDR3 spells CASSSLAGDVDIQYF. As DNA, the CDR3 is TGTGCCAGCAGTTCGCTAGCGGGAGATGTGGACATTCAGTACTTC.

V and J are TRBV3-1 and TRBJ2-5; 8 bases agree with TRBD2. This CDR3 is 14 amino acids long. From germline, CDR1 is LGHDT and CDR2 YNNKEL (reference sequence). J lost 5 bases, V lost 2 bases, and 4 bases had no gene match. In DNA, the CDR3 is TGTGCCAGCAGCCAACGGGGGGGAGACGAGACCCAGTACTTC. It codes for CASSQRGGDETQYF.

This clonotype was recorded a few times. The chain employs TRBV20-1 and TRBJ2-3; unclear D gene. Deletions cut 0 bases from V and 2 bases from J, with 12 bases between. The length of the CDR3 is 15 residues. In germline, CDR1 is DFQATT, CDR2 SNEGSKA (reference sequence). The CDR3, as DNA: TGCAGTGCTAGAGAAGTGGCGGAACCCACAGATACGCAGTATTTT. Translation gives CSAREVAEPTDTQYF.

V gene TRBV4-1 combines with J gene TRBJ2-5; tentatively, D is TRBD2 (7 bases). The CDR3 consists of 17 residues. The germline V gene has CDR1 MGHRA and CDR2 YSYEKL. Trimming left V 0 bases short and J 3 bases short, with 17 bases between. The CDR3 sequence: CASSQDWGGGPEETQYF. The DNA for the CDR3 is TGCGCCAGCAGCCAAGATTGGGGGGGGGGCCCAGAAGAGACCCAGTACTTC.

There are a few counts of this clonotype. The J gene is TRBJ2-1, the V gene TRBV7-2, with TRBD2 matching 10 bases. V shed 1 base and J 3 bases; nucleotides not matched to a gene: 6. The germline CDR1 and CDR2 sequences are SGHTA and FQGNSA. The CDR3 consists of 17 residues. DNA of the CDR3: TGTGCCAGCAGCTTAGTCCCTAGCGGGGGACACTACAATGAGCAGTTCTTC. It codes for CASSLVPSGGHYNEQFF. The full variable domain, with the rest looked up from reference TRBV7-2 and TRBJ2-1, is GAGVSQSPSNKVTEKGKDVELRCDPISGHTALYWYRQSLGQGLEFLIYFQGNSAPDKSGLPSDRFSAERTGGSVSTLTIQRTQQEDSAVYLCASSLVPSGGHYNEQFFGPGTRLTVL.

This clonotype appeared once. Being one base from a much bigger clone, this may be a read error. The chain combines TRBV7-8 with TRBJ2-1; 9 positions match TRBD1. Germline V gene sequence: CDR1 SGHVS, CDR2 FQNEAQ. The CDR3 sequence is 18 residues long. CDR3 in amino acids: CASSSKSGTGLSYNVQFF. The CDR3 region has the DNA TGTGCCAGCAGCTCAAAATCCGGGACAGGGCTCTCCTACAATGTGCAGTTCTTC.